Shown below are 22 T cell receptor beta chains from a single sample sequenced in a study of identifying expanded T cells in peripheral blood. Produced via immunoSEQ multiplex PCR; TCRdb's table is partial and in-frame only. The sample shows about 110,000 clones, around 89% of them seen only once. Sequencing was done on a sample of blood. All receptors derive from a person aged 18 to 70 in good health.

The chain combines TRBV5-1 with TRBJ1-3; D is ambiguous. Germline V gene sequence: CDR1 SGHRS, CDR2 YFSETQ. This CDR3 comprises 14 residues. Trimming left V 2 bases short and J 0 bases short, with 6 bases between. CDR3 sequence: CASSFGASGNTIYF. The DNA for the CDR3 is TGCGCCAGCAGCTTCGGAGCCTCTGGAAACACCATATATTTT.

The chain joins TRBV9 to TRBJ2-3; 9 nucleotides align to TRBD2. V shed 3 bases, J shed 0 bases, and the junction held 5 bases outside the gene matches. The CDR3 consists of 16 residues. Germline V lookup: CDR1 SGDLS, CDR2 YYNGEE. The chain's CDR3 is CASSAGLAPSTDTQYF. In DNA form, the CDR3 reads TGTGCCAGCAGCGCCGGACTAGCGCCTAGCACAGATACGCAGTATTTT.

This clone was seen just once. The V and J genes are TRBV27 and TRBJ2-7; 8 bases are shared with TRBD1. CDR1 is MNHEY, CDR2 SMNVEV, per germline (reference sequence). This CDR3 has 14 amino acids. Trimming took 4 bases from V and 2 from J; bases not matched to a gene: 4. CDR3 sequence (DNA): TGTGCCAGCAGTTATTCGACAGGGGCCTACGAGCAGTACTTC. It encodes CASSYSTGAYEQYF.

J is TRBJ2-1 and V is TRBV6-5; 11 bases are a match to TRBD2. Germline loops: CDR1 MNHEY, CDR2 SVGAGI. The ends lost 6 bases at V and 4 bases at J; junction bases unmatched: 5. The CDR3 covers 15 residues. Here the CDR3 DNA reads TGTGCCAGCAGCGCCGGGACTAGCGGATACAATGAGCAGTTCTTC. This translates into CASSAGTSGYNEQFF.

The V call is TRBV4-1, the J call TRBJ1-1, with 10 positions matching TRBD1. The CDR3 has 15 residues. Losses at the gene ends were 6 bases for V and 4 bases for J; bases not matched to a gene: 8. Germline CDR1 reads MGHRA; CDR2 reads YSYEKL. The DNA for the CDR3 is TGCGCCAGCAGTCATCCGGGACAGGGGACCACTGAAGCTTTCTTT. Translated, it gives CASSHPGQGTTEAFF.

The chain has TRBV9 and TRBJ1-1; D call uncertain. Looked up from germline, CDR1 is SGDLS and CDR2 is YYNGEE. V was clipped by 0 bases and J by 7 bases, with 10 bases between them. This CDR3 is built from 13 residues. Here the CDR3 reads CASSVDGDNEAFF. The CDR3, as DNA: TGTGCCAGCAGCGTAGACGGAGATAATGAAGCTTTCTTT.

The gene calls are TRBV10-2 and TRBJ1-1; 7 positions match TRBD1. The V segment lost 6 bases and the J segment 1 base; nucleotides outside the gene matches: 2. Germline assignment: CDR1 WSHSY and CDR2 SAAADI. The CDR3 has 13 amino acids. The CDR3 region has the DNA TGCGCCAGCAGGGGACAGACGAACACTGAAGCTTTCTTT. It is translated as CASRGQTNTEAFF.

The chain couples TRBV9 to TRBJ2-1; possibly TRBD2 for D (5 bases). Germline V lookup: CDR1 SGDLS, CDR2 YYNGEE. This CDR3 is 15 amino acids long. V lost 7 bases and J lost 5, with 19 bases in between. In DNA, the CDR3 is TGTGCCAGCTCAGCTAGAGGGAGCCCCGACAATGAGCAGTTCTTC. This gives the protein CASSARGSPDNEQFF.

This chain connects TRBV27 to TRBJ2-2; no firm D call. V lost 4 bases to trimming and J lost 5 bases, with 17 bases between them. The CDR3 runs 16 residues. The germline V gene has CDR1 MNHEY and CDR2 SMNVEV (reference sequence). The CDR3 sequence is CASSSPPRRSTGELFF. As DNA, the CDR3 is TGTGCCAGCAGTTCCCCCCCCCGTCGGTCGACCGGGGAGCTGTTTTTT.

The table lists this clone with a count of one. The chain is built from TRBV5-1 and TRBJ2-5; D remains ambiguous. CDR3 size: 15 residues. V was cut by 4 bases and J by 7 bases, with 20 bases left in between. CDR1 and CDR2 (germline): SGHRS, YFSETQ. The CDR3 sequence is CASSGSEGSRRTQYF. The CDR3 coding sequence is TGCGCCAGCAGCGGTTCCGAAGGGTCCCGAAGGACCCAGTACTTC.

V gene TRBV5-1 combines with J gene TRBJ2-1; D might be TRBD2 (5 bases). V was shortened by 4 bases and J by 3 bases, with 14 bases between the two germline ends. Germline V gives CDR1 SGHRS, CDR2 YFSETQ. The CDR3 loop spans 15 amino acids. The CDR3 is CASSPGGGLYNEQFF. The CDR3 bases are TGCGCCAGCAGCCCGGGCGGCGGGCTCTACAATGAGCAGTTCTTC.

This clone was recorded many times. The rearrangement joins TRBV4-1 to TRBJ2-2; weak D call: TRBD2 (5 bases). Trimming took 0 bases from V and 5 from J, leaving 13 bases between them. The CDR3 has 16 residues. Germline CDR1 is MGHRA and CDR2 is YSYEKL. The CDR3 DNA reads as TGCGCCAGCAGCCAAGATGACCAGCGGCTTACCGGGGAGCTGTTTTTT. Translated: CASSQDDQRLTGELFF.

The chain joins TRBV5-6 to TRBJ1-2, with 12 positions matching TRBD1. J was trimmed by 7 bases and V by 5 bases; bases with no gene match: 6. The CDR3 totals 14 residues. From germline, CDR1 is SGHDT and CDR2 YYEEEE. The CDR3 coding sequence is TGTGCCAGCAGTGGGGACAGGGGGCTAGGTGGCTACACCTTC. Its translation: CASSGDRGLGGYTF.

V and J are TRBV14 and TRBJ2-7; 9 positions match TRBD1. V lost 5 bases and J lost 6; bases outside the gene matches: 11. Per the germline V gene, CDR1 is SGHDN and CDR2 is FVKESK. This CDR3 region has 15 residues. The CDR3 region has the DNA TGTGCCAGCAGCTACCTCCCCCCGGACAGGGGCGAGCAGTACTTC. Translated, it gives CASSYLPPDRGEQYF.

The chain recombines TRBV7-2 with TRBJ2-7, with D perhaps matching TRBD1 (6 bases). The germline CDR1 and CDR2 sequences are SGHTA and FQGNSA. V lost 1 base and J 0 bases, leaving 16 bases between the germline ends. The CDR3 runs 17 residues. CDR3 sequence: CASSLGVGRTDSYEQYF. In nucleotides, the CDR3 is TGTGCCAGCAGCTTAGGGGTGGGCAGGACAGACTCCTACGAGCAGTACTTC.

The J gene is TRBJ2-5, the V gene TRBV7-9; 9 nucleotides line up with TRBD2. After removal of 4 bases from V and 5 bases from J, the junction contained 8 bases not matched to a gene. This CDR3 has 15 amino acids. In germline, CDR1 is SEHNR, CDR2 FQNEAQ (reference sequence). DNA of the CDR3: TGTGCCAGCAGCTCCCCCCCGGCGGGGGGGGAGACCCAGTACTTC. It codes for CASSSPPAGGETQYF.

The V and J genes are TRBV4-3 and TRBJ1-2; D might be TRBD1 (5 bases). Germline lookup yields CDR1 LGHNA and CDR2 YSLEER. The V gene lost 1 base and the J gene lost 4 bases, with 13 bases spanning the gap. The CDR3 length is 15 residues. This chain's CDR3 is CASSQGTKAAYGYTF. As DNA, the CDR3 is TGCGCCAGCAGCCAAGGGACAAAGGCAGCCTATGGCTACACCTTC.

The CDR3 region has the DNA TGTGCCAGCTTGCCAAAACCGGGACAGGGGTCGGAGACCCAGTACTTC. Protein product: CASLPKPGQGSETQYF. The genes are TRBV27 and TRBJ2-5, with 10 bases that match TRBD1. The ends lost 8 bases at V and 5 bases at J; junction bases unmatched: 14. Per germline, CDR1 MNHEY and CDR2 SMNVEV (reference sequence). The CDR3 spans 16 residues.

The genes are TRBV27 and TRBJ2-2; no firm D call. V lost 1 base and J 2 bases, leaving 2 bases between the germline ends. CDR1 is MNHEY and CDR2 is SMNVEV in the germline V gene (reference sequence). This CDR3 region has 13 residues. The CDR3 protein is CASSLFNTGELFF. The CDR3, as DNA: TGTGCCAGCAGTTTATTTAACACCGGGGAGCTGTTTTTT.

The chain joins TRBV7-2 to TRBJ2-3; no clear D. The V end lost 4 bases, the J end lost 3 bases, and 11 bases lay between the germline ends. Germline V CDR1 and CDR2: SGHTA, FQGNSA. There are 14 residues in the CDR3. CDR3 bases: TGTGCCAGCAGCTACCCCGACGGTACAGATACGCAGTATTTT. This sequence encodes CASSYPDGTDTQYF.

As to this clone: The junction differs from germline at one of its ends, possibly a read error. This sequence joins TRBV5-1 and TRBJ2-3; TRBD2 agrees at 9 bases. The length of the CDR3 is 15 residues. The germline V gene encodes CDR1 SGHRS and CDR2 YFSETQ. DNA of the CDR3: TGCGCCAGCAGCTTGGGTGGGACTAGCAGAGATACGCAGTATTTT. Amino acid sequence: CASSLGGTSRDTQYF. The full variable domain, rest sourced from reference TRBV5-1 and TRBJ2-3, is KAGVTQTPRYLIKTRGQQVTLSCSPISGHRSVSWYQQTPGQGLQFLFEYFSETQRNKGNFPGRFSGRQFSNSRSEMNVSTLELGDSALYLCASSLGGTSRDTQYFGPGTRLTVL.

This clone was observed once. The chain couples TRBV27 to TRBJ2-7, with TRBD2 as a possible D gene (5 bases). This CDR3 contains 15 residues. V lost 5 bases and J 5 bases, leaving 19 bases between the germline ends. Germline CDR1 reads MNHEY; CDR2 reads SMNVEV (reference sequence). CDR3 loop: CASSASPVGVDEQYF. CDR3 DNA sequence: TGTGCCAGCAGTGCCTCACCGGTGGGAGTCGACGAGCAGTACTTC.